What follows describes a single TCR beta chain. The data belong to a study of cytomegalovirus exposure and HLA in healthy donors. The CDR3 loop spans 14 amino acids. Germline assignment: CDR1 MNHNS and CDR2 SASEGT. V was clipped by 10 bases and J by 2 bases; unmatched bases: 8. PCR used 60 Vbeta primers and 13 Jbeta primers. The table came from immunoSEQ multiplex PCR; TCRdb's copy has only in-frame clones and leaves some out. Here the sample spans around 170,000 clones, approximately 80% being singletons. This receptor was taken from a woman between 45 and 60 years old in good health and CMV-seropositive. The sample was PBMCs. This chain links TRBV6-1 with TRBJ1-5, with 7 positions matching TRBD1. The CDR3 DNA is TGTGCCACTGACAGGGCAGGAGGCAATCAGCCCCAGCATTTT. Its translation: CATDRAGGNQPQHF.